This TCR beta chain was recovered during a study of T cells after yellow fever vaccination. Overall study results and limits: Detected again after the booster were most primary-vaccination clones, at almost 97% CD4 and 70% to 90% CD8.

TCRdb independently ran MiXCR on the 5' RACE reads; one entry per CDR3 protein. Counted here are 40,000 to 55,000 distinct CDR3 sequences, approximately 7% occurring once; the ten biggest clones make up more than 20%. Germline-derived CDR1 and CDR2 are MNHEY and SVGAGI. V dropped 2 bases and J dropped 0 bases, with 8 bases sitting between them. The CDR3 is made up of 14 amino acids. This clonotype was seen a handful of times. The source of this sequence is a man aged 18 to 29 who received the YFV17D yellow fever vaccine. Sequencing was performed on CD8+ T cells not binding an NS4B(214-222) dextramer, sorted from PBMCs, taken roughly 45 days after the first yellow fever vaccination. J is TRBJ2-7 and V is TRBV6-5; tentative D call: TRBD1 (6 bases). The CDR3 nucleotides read TGTGCCAGCAGTTACGAGACAGGCTCCTACGAGCAGTACGTC. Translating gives CASSYETGSYEQYV.